This T cell receptor (beta chain) is drawn from a study of blood T cell repertoires in COVID-19. The overall study: The origin of the acute and convalescent COVID-19 samples was the United States, Italy and Spain. T cells, B-cell-depleted T cells, or PBMCs provided the cDNA or gDNA that served as material.

Germline values: CDR1 WSHSY, CDR2 SAAADI. CDR3 size: 15 residues. The V end was cut by 5 bases, the J end by 0 bases, with 11 bases between. Study processing details: Quantification of nucleated cells was approximated via reference gene primer amplification. Measured with immunoSEQ multiplex PCR; TCRdb has only the in-frame clones, and not every one. V and J calls and clone size are copied from that table; D and trimming were computed from the DNA. The data show fewer than 25,000 clones, with about 89% seen just once and around 5.5% held by the top ten. This receptor was obtained from a human donor in a cohort sampled during active COVID-19. This chain links TRBV10-2 with TRBJ2-1; possibly TRBD2 for D (6 bases). The sample consisted of peripheral blood. The CDR3, as DNA: TGCGCCAGCAGTCTGGGCGGGAACTCCTACAATGAGCAGTTCTTC. Translation: CASSLGGNSYNEQFF.